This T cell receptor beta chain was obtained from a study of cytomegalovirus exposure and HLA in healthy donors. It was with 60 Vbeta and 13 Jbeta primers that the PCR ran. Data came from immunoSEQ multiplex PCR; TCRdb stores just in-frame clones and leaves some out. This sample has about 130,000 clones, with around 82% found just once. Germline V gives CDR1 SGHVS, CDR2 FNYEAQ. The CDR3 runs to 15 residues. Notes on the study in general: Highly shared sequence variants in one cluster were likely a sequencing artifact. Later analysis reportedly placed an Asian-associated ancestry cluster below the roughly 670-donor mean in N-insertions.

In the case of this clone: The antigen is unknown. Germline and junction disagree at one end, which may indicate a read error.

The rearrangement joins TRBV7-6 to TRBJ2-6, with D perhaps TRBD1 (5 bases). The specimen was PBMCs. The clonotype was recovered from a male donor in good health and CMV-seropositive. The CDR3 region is CASSLEYSGANGLTF. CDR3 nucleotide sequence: TGTGCCAGCAGCTTAGAGTACTCTGGGGCCAACGGCCTGACTTTC.